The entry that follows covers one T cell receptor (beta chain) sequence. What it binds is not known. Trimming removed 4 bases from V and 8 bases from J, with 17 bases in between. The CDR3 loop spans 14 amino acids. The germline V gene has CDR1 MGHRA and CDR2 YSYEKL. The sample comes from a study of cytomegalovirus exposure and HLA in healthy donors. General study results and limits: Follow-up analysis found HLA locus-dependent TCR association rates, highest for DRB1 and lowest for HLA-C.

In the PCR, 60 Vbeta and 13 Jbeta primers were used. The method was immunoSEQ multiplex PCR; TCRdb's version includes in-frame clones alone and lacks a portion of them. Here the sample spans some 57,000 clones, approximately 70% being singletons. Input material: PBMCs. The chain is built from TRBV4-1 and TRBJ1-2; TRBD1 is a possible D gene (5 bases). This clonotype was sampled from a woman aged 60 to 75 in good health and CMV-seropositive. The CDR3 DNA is TGCGCCAGCAGCCCCCTAGGGTGGGGGGGAGGCTACACCTTC. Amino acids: CASSPLGWGGGYTF.